Listed here are 9 T cell receptor beta chains from one sample, sequenced in a study of cytomegalovirus exposure and HLA in healthy donors. The PCR made use of 60 Vbeta and 13 Jbeta primers. Method: immunoSEQ multiplex PCR; TCRdb's copy keeps in-frame clones and lacks some. In the table there are approximately 190,000 clones, roughly 87% of which are singletons. Material for sequencing was PBMCs. Receptors were obtained from a boy between 2 and 10 years old in good health and CMV-seronegative.

This clone was observed once. The rearrangement links TRBV5-1 to TRBJ1-2; 9 positions match TRBD1. V was pared by 7 bases and J by 8 bases, with 15 bases of the junction left unmatched. Germline CDR1 is SGHRS and CDR2 is YFSETQ. This CDR3 region has 15 residues. The CDR3 bases are TGCGCCAGCTCCCGGGACAGGGTGGACCTCGGGGGCTACACCTTC. Its protein product is CASSRDRVDLGGYTF.

This sequence joins TRBV7-9 and TRBJ2-5; 10 nucleotides match TRBD1. Germline assignment: CDR1 SEHNR and CDR2 FQNEAQ (reference sequence). The trim removed 1 base at V and 4 bases at J, leaving 6 bases unmatched. The CDR3 spans 16 residues. The CDR3: CASSLGRRDRGETQYF. Here the CDR3 DNA reads TGTGCCAGCAGCTTAGGTCGCCGGGACAGGGGAGAGACCCAGTACTTC.

The J gene is TRBJ1-1, the V gene TRBV5-4; D ambiguous. V lost 4 bases and J 10 bases, leaving 17 bases between the germline ends. Germline lookup yields CDR1 SGHNT and CDR2 YYREEE (reference sequence). This CDR3 contains 13 residues. The CDR3 sequence is CASSPLAGSRAFF. CDR3 nucleotide sequence: TGTGCCAGCAGCCCGTTAGCGGGGTCGAGAGCTTTCTTT.

The rearrangement links TRBV10-3 to TRBJ2-3, with 8 bases matching TRBD1. CDR1 is ENHRY, CDR2 SYGVKD, per germline. J was trimmed by 1 base and V by 0 bases; bases with no gene match: 9. There are 18 residues in the CDR3. CDR3 loop: CAISESDWDRLGTDTQYF. CDR3 DNA sequence: TGTGCCATCAGTGAGTCGGATTGGGACAGGTTGGGCACAGATACGCAGTATTTT.

CDR3 residues: CASKAGRTDTQYF. CDR3 bases: TGTGCCAGCAAGGCGGGACGCACAGATACGCAGTATTTT. The V and J genes are TRBV7-2 and TRBJ2-3; maybe TRBD2 (6 bases). From germline, CDR1 is SGHTA and CDR2 FQGNSA. The V end was cut by 7 bases, the J end by 1 base, with 9 bases between. There are 13 residues in the CDR3.

CDR3 coding DNA: TGTGCCAGCAGTTCACTATTTAGTCCCACTTGGGGCCAGGAAAAACTGTTTTTT. Translated, it gives CASSSLFSPTWGQEKLFF. This chain connects TRBV28 to TRBJ1-4, with TRBD1 as a possible D gene (5 bases). The length of the CDR3 is 18 residues. V shed 4 bases and J shed 8 bases, with 26 bases lying between them. CDR1 is MDHEN and CDR2 is SYDVKM in the germline V gene. Full variable domain (outside the CDR3, taken from reference TRBV28 and TRBJ1-4): DVKVTQSSRYLVKRTGEKVFLECVQDMDHENMFWYRQDPGLGLRLIYFSYDVKMKEKGDIPEGYSVSREKKERFSLILESASTNQTSMYLCASSSLFSPTWGQEKLFFGSGTQLSVL.

This chain uses TRBV5-6 with TRBJ2-7, with D perhaps matching TRBD1 (5 bases). The germline V gene encodes CDR1 SGHDT and CDR2 YYEEEE. The CDR3 sequence is 12 residues long. Trimming cost V 7 bases and J 7 bases, with 15 bases left between them. In nucleotides, the CDR3 is TGTGCCAGCCAAGTAAGGGGAACGGAGCAGTACTTC. It translates to CASQVRGTEQYF.

The CDR3 coding sequence is TGTGCCAGCAGCTCCTCACAGTATGGCTACACCTTC. Residues: CASSSSQYGYTF. The rearrangement links TRBV5-6 to TRBJ1-2; D uncertain. Per germline, CDR1 SGHDT and CDR2 YYEEEE. The CDR3 contains 12 residues. The ends were cut back, 3 bases at V and 5 bases at J, with 8 bases in the middle.

The V and J genes are TRBV6-1 and TRBJ2-4; 10 bases agree with TRBD2. Looked up from germline, CDR1 is MNHNS and CDR2 is SASEGT. There are 19 residues in the CDR3. The V segment lost 6 bases and the J segment 0 bases; nucleotides outside the gene matches: 14. CDR3 residues: CASRERGVAGGPAKNIQYF. Written as DNA, the CDR3 is TGTGCCAGCAGAGAACGGGGAGTAGCGGGGGGCCCAGCCAAAAACATTCAGTACTTC.